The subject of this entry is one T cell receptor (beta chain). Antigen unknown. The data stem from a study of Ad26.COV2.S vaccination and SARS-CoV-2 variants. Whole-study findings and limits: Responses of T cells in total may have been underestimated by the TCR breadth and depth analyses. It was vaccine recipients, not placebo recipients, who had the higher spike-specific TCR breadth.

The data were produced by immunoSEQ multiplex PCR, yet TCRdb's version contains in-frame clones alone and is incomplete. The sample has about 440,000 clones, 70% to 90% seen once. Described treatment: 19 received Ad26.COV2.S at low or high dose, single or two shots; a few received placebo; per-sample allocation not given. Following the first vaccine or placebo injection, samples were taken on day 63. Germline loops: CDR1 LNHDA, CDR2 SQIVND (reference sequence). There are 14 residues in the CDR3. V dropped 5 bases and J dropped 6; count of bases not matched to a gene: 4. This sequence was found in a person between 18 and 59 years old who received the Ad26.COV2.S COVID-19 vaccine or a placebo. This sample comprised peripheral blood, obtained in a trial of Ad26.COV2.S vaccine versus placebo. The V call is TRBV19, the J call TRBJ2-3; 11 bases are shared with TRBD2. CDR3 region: CASSQTSGSDTQYF. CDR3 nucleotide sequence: TGTGCCAGTAGTCAAACTAGCGGGAGTGATACGCAGTATTTT. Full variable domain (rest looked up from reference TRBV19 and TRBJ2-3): DGGITQSPKYLFRKEGQNVTLSCEQNLNHDAMYWYRQDPGQGLRLIYYSQIVNDFQKGDIAEGYSVSREKKESFPLTVTSAQKNPTAFYLCASSQTSGSDTQYFGPGTRLTVL.